The 28 T cell receptor beta chains below come from one sample, sequenced in a study of a mutant IDH1 vaccine in newly diagnosed glioma. Sequencing was performed with immunoSEQ multiplex PCR; in TCRdb, only in-frame clones are kept and a portion is missing. The table records some 42,000 clones, about 80% of them present only once. Sample time point: week 23, last vaccination. All doses held 300 ug of mutant IDH1 20-mer peptide, with topical imiquimod. These receptors' antigens are unknown. Source: PBMCs, taken from a glioma patient whose treatment included an IDH1 peptide vaccine. The receptor set was obtained from a man over 45 with glioma.

The chain links TRBV4-1 to TRBJ1-5; 7 bases fit TRBD1. The germline V gene encodes CDR1 MGHRA and CDR2 YSYEKL. With 5 bases clipped from V and 3 bases from J, the junction kept 7 bases outside the gene matches. The CDR3 runs to 15 residues. The CDR3 here is CASSLQGLNNQPQHF. The CDR3 nucleotides read TGCGCCAGCAGCTTACAGGGGTTGAACAATCAGCCCCAGCATTTT.

The chain combines TRBV7-2 with TRBJ2-1; D is perhaps TRBD2 (6 bases). This CDR3 contains 13 residues. Trimming shortened V by 6 bases and J by 3 bases, and 9 bases separated the two germline ends. CDR1 is SGHTA, CDR2 FQGNSA, per germline. The CDR3 DNA reads TGTGCCAGCAGGCGGGAAAACTACAATGAGCAGTTCTTC. This sequence encodes CASRRENYNEQFF.

This rearrangement joins TRBV5-4 to TRBJ2-1, with TRBD2 matching over 12 bases. CDR1 and CDR2 from the germline V gene are SGHNT and YYREEE (reference sequence). After removal of 0 bases from V and 2 bases from J, the junction contained 3 bases not matched to a gene. The CDR3 runs 17 residues. CDR3 DNA sequence: TGTGCCAGCAGCTTGGTTCGGACTAGCGGGACCTACAATGAGCAGTTCTTC. Residues: CASSLVRTSGTYNEQFF.

V and J are TRBV6-5 and TRBJ2-7, with TRBD2 matching over 8 bases. Germline CDR1 reads MNHEY; CDR2 reads SVGAGI. V dropped 8 bases and J dropped 2; count of bases not matched to a gene: 8. This CDR3 is 14 amino acids long. For the CDR3, the DNA is TGTGCCAGCGCGGGGGGCATCAAAGCCTACGAGCAGTACTTC. Its translation is CASAGGIKAYEQYF.

The chain links TRBV10-3 to TRBJ1-1, with no clear D. Per germline, CDR1 ENHRY and CDR2 SYGVKD. Trimming removed 0 bases from V and 3 bases from J, with 8 bases in between. The CDR3 extends over 14 amino acids. The CDR3 sequence is CAISESVGYTEAFF. The CDR3 DNA is TGTGCCATCAGTGAGTCGGTAGGTTACACTGAAGCTTTCTTT.

The chain employs TRBV19 and TRBJ1-1, with D unclear. The CDR3 covers 13 residues. Trimming left V 1 base short and J 5 bases short, with 8 bases between. Germline loops: CDR1 LNHDA, CDR2 SQIVND (reference sequence). The chain's CDR3 is CASSIGEGTEAFF. The CDR3, as DNA: TGTGCCAGTAGTATAGGAGAGGGAACTGAAGCTTTCTTT.

This sequence joins TRBV5-6 and TRBJ2-5; TRBD2 is a possible D gene (6 bases). Germline CDR1 reads SGHDT; CDR2 reads YYEEEE. This CDR3 is 14 amino acids long. The V end was cut by 4 bases, the J end by 4 bases, with 14 bases between. CDR3 in DNA: TGTGCCAGCAGCCCTGGGACTTCGGGAGAGACCCAGTACTTC. This translates into CASSPGTSGETQYF.

The chain is built from TRBV19 and TRBJ1-1; 10 positions match TRBD1. Germline loops: CDR1 LNHDA, CDR2 SQIVND (reference sequence). With V trimmed by 4 bases and J by 7 bases, 9 bases remained unmatched. The length of the CDR3 is 15 residues. The CDR3 sequence is CASSNSGTGAYEAFF. DNA of the CDR3: TGTGCCAGTAGTAATTCCGGGACAGGGGCCTATGAAGCTTTCTTT. Full variable domain (missing parts from reference TRBV19 and TRBJ1-1): DGGITQSPKYLFRKEGQNVTLSCEQNLNHDAMYWYRQDPGQGLRLIYYSQIVNDFQKGDIAEGYSVSREKKESFPLTVTSAQKNPTAFYLCASSNSGTGAYEAFFGQGTRLTVV.

This clone has more than one count but fewer than ten. The chain couples TRBV23-1 to TRBJ2-5; 9 bases are a match to TRBD2. TRBV23-1 is an ORF, and what it does is uncertain. V dropped 4 bases and J dropped 5; count of bases not matched to a gene: 5. This CDR3 has 14 amino acids. In DNA, the CDR3 is TGCGCCAGCAGTCCCCTAGCGGGGAAGGAGACCCAGTACTTC. Translating gives CASSPLAGKETQYF.

This clone was seen a single time. The V and J genes are TRBV5-1 and TRBJ2-2; 7 nucleotides match TRBD1. The CDR3 runs 15 residues. Germline V gives CDR1 SGHRS, CDR2 YFSETQ. J was trimmed by 5 bases and V by 2 bases; bases with no gene match: 6. CDR3 nucleotide sequence: TGCGCCAGCAGCTTTGGACAGGTTTCGACCGGGGAGCTGTTTTTT. It specifies CASSFGQVSTGELFF.

The chain uses TRBV5-1 and TRBJ1-6; 9 bases fit TRBD1. The CDR3 totals 14 residues. The V gene's germline CDR1 is SGHRS and CDR2 YFSETQ. Unmatched junction bases numbered 6, after V lost 4 bases and J lost 10 bases. CDR3 nucleotides: TGCGCCAGCAGCCAACAGGGGGCCGGATCACCCCTCCACTTT. Translation gives CASSQQGAGSPLHF.

The DNA of the CDR3 is TGTGCCAGCACCTTGGCAGCGGGAGGGAATTCACCCCTCCACTTT. The encoded protein is CASTLAAGGNSPLHF. The chain has TRBV6-6 and TRBJ1-6, with D uncertain. Between the trimmed V and J ends, which lost 7 bases and 7 bases, there was a span of 17 bases. The germline CDR1 and CDR2 sequences are MNHNY and SVGAGI (reference sequence). CDR3 length equals 15 residues.

V gene TRBV6-5 combines with J gene TRBJ2-5; D is unclear. The CDR3 is made up of 15 amino acids. The V gene's germline CDR1 is MNHEY and CDR2 SVGAGI. Trimming left V 7 bases short and J 1 base short, with 16 bases between. As DNA, the CDR3 is TGTGCCAGCAACCCGGTAGAGGCAGGCCAAGAGACCCAGTACTTC. Encoded protein: CASNPVEAGQETQYF.

This clone was found a few times. V gene TRBV6-5 combines with J gene TRBJ1-2, with a possible D match to TRBD1 (5 bases). The germline CDR1 and CDR2 sequences are MNHEY and SVGAGI. The CDR3 consists of 12 residues. V was pared by 8 bases and J by 4 bases, with 11 bases between. CDR3 protein: CASRGDLYGYTF. CDR3 DNA sequence: TGTGCCAGCCGGGGGGACCTCTATGGCTACACCTTC.

The chain carries TRBV4-1 and TRBJ2-3; D not certain. The V end lost 3 bases, the J end lost 8 bases, and 9 bases lay between the germline ends. The CDR3 runs 12 residues. Germline V gene sequence: CDR1 MGHRA, CDR2 YSYEKL. CDR3 amino acids: CASSQTSATQYF. The CDR3 bases are TGCGCCAGCAGCCAGACCTCCGCTACGCAGTATTTT.

The gene calls are TRBV19 and TRBJ1-2; D is possibly TRBD1 (6 bases). Trimming took off 1 base at V and 8 bases at J, with 17 bases between the two ends. The CDR3 is 15 amino acids. Germline V gives CDR1 LNHDA, CDR2 SQIVND (reference sequence). For the CDR3, the DNA is TGTGCCAGTAGTATAGGCAAACAGGGACTGTACGGCTACACCTTC. Encoded protein: CASSIGKQGLYGYTF.

The chain links TRBV27 to TRBJ1-5; D call uncertain. Trimming removed 2 bases from V and 0 bases from J, with 20 bases in between. The CDR3 spans 19 residues. Germline V gene lookup returns CDR1 MNHEY and CDR2 SMNVEV (reference sequence). The CDR3 is CASSLKARPLANSNQPQHF. The CDR3 DNA reads TGTGCCAGCAGTTTAAAAGCCAGGCCACTGGCAAATAGCAATCAGCCCCAGCATTTT.

The rearrangement joins TRBV7-9 to TRBJ2-3; perhaps TRBD1 as D (6 bases). Trimming removed 6 bases at V and 5 bases at J, with 15 bases between. Germline V CDR1 and CDR2: SEHNR, FQNEAQ (reference sequence). CDR3 length: 14 amino acids. The CDR3 bases are TGTGCCAGCAGGCCAATTCCAGGGGAAGATACGCAGTATTTT. It encodes CASRPIPGEDTQYF.

The genes are TRBV4-1 and TRBJ1-2, with TRBD1 identical over 8 bases. CDR1 is MGHRA, CDR2 YSYEKL, per germline. The length of the CDR3 is 16 residues. V was clipped by 5 bases and J by 5 bases; unmatched bases: 13. CDR3 region: CASSAEGTGGLYGYTF. The CDR3 DNA reads as TGCGCCAGCAGCGCAGAGGGCACAGGGGGATTGTATGGCTACACCTTC.

CDR3 in DNA: TGTGCCAGCGCCATTTTGCGGGATGAGCAGTTCTTC. It encodes CASAILRDEQFF. This rearrangement joins TRBV7-9 to TRBJ2-1; D possibly corresponds to TRBD2 (5 bases). The germline gives CDR1 SEHNR, CDR2 FQNEAQ (reference sequence). V lost 8 bases to trimming and J lost 8 bases, with 13 bases between them. There are 12 residues in the CDR3.

This clone has a single count. V and J are TRBV30 and TRBJ2-5; maybe TRBD2 (5 bases). The J call is in doubt because the DNA end fits TRBJ2-7 better. Germline loops: CDR1 GTSNPN, CDR2 SVGIG (reference sequence). The CDR3 has 12 residues. CDR3 sequence: CAWSEAAYEQYF. CDR3 bases: TGTGCCTGGAGTGAAGCGGCCTACGAGCAGTACTTC.

The V call is TRBV11-2, the J call TRBJ1-1, with D perhaps TRBD1 (5 bases). Trimming shortened V by 3 bases and J by 4 bases, and 12 bases separated the two germline ends. The germline V gene encodes CDR1 SGHAT and CDR2 FQNNGV. This CDR3 is 14 amino acids long. The CDR3 nucleotides are TGTGCCAGCAGCTTTCAAGACAGTATCACTGAAGCTTTCTTT. Amino acids: CASSFQDSITEAFF.

This clone was found a few times. This rearrangement joins TRBV4-3 to TRBJ2-7; D might be TRBD2 (6 bases). Trimming stripped 4 bases from V and 2 bases from J, with 15 bases between. In germline, CDR1 is LGHNA, CDR2 YSLEER. This CDR3 has 15 residues. This chain's CDR3 is CASSPDGGVTYEQYF. The CDR3 region has the DNA TGCGCCAGCAGCCCCGACGGCGGGGTGACCTACGAGCAGTACTTC.

Points on this clone: The junction and the germline gene differ at one end; a read error may be behind it. The CDR3 region is CASSPEVTGGMAF. In DNA form, the CDR3 reads TGTGCCAGCAGTCCCGAGGTTACAGGGGGCATGGCCTTC. This sequence joins TRBV27 and TRBJ2-7; 9 positions agree with TRBD1. Germline V CDR1 and CDR2: MNHEY, SMNVEV (reference sequence). The CDR3 is 13 amino acids.

This clone was counted a few times. The genes are TRBV19 and TRBJ1-5, with 9 bases aligning to TRBD1. The CDR3 contains 15 residues. Germline values: CDR1 LNHDA, CDR2 SQIVND (reference sequence). J was trimmed by 0 bases and V by 7 bases; bases with no gene match: 4. As DNA, the CDR3 is TGTGCCAGTATCGGGACAGGGTTTAGCAATCAGCCCCAGCATTTT. Its translation: CASIGTGFSNQPQHF.

The chain uses TRBV30 and TRBJ1-3, with no clear D. Trimming pared 0 bases from V and 4 bases from J, leaving 7 bases between. The length of the CDR3 is 13 residues. The germline V gene has CDR1 GTSNPN and CDR2 SVGIG (reference sequence). CDR3 sequence (DNA): TGTGCCTGGAGTGTACATTGGGGAAACACCATATATTTT. It encodes CAWSVHWGNTIYF.

The chain uses TRBV5-4 and TRBJ2-1; D not resolved. This CDR3 region has 12 residues. Trimming cost V 2 bases and J 8 bases, with 8 bases left between them. Germline CDR1 reads SGHNT; CDR2 reads YYREEE (reference sequence). The DNA for the CDR3 is TGTGCCAGCAGCTTTCAGGCTTATGAGCAGTTCTTC. Amino acids: CASSFQAYEQFF.

J is TRBJ1-1 and V is TRBV19; tentative D call: TRBD1 (6 bases). The CDR3 totals 13 residues. The germline V and J ends were trimmed by 4 bases and 4 bases, with 10 bases remaining between them. Germline CDR1 reads LNHDA; CDR2 reads SQIVND (reference sequence). The CDR3: CASSSRGGTEAFF. The CDR3 DNA is TGTGCCAGTAGTAGCAGGGGTGGCACTGAAGCTTTCTTT.